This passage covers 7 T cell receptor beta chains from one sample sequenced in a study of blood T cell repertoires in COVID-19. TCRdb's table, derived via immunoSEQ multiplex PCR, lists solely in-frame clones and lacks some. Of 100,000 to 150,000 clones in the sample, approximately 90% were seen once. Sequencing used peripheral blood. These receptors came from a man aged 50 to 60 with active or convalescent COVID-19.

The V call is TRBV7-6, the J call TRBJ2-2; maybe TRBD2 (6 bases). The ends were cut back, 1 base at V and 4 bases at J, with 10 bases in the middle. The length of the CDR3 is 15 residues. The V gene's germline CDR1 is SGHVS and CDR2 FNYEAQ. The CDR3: CASSLGGGVTGELFF. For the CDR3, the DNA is TGTGCCAGCAGCTTAGGTGGCGGGGTCACCGGGGAGCTGTTTTTT.

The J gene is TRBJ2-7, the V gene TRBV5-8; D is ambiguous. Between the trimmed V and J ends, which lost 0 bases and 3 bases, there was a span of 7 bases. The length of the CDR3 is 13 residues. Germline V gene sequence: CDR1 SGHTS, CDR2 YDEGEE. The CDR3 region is CASSLGRVYEQYF. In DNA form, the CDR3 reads TGTGCCAGCAGCTTGGGTAGAGTCTACGAGCAGTACTTC.

The CDR3 DNA reads as TGTGCCAGCTCACTAGGGGGATCGAGGAATTCCGGGGAGCTGTTTTTT. Amino acid sequence: CASSLGGSRNSGELFF. The chain uses TRBV18 and TRBJ2-2, with D possibly being TRBD1 (6 bases). The CDR3 runs 16 residues. Trimming stripped 4 bases from V and 6 bases from J, with 18 bases between. Germline V gene sequence: CDR1 KGHSH, CDR2 LQKENI.

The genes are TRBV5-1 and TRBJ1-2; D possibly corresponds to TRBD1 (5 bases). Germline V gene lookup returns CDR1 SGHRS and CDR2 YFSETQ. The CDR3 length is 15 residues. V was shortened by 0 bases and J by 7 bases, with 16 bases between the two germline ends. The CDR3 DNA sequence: TGCGCCAGCAGCTTGGGGGGCCGGCAGGTCTTTGGCTACACCTTC. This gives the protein CASSLGGRQVFGYTF.

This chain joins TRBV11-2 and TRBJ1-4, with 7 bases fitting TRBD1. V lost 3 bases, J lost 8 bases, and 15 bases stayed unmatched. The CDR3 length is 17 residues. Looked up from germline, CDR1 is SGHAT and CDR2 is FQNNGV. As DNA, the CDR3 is TGTGCCAGCAGCTTGGGGAAGGGTACAGGGGCAGGGGAAAAACTGTTTTTT. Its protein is CASSLGKGTGAGEKLFF.

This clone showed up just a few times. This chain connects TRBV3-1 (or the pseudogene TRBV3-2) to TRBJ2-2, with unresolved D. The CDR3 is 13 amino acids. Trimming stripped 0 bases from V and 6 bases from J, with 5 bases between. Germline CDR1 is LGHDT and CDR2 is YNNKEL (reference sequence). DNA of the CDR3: TGTGCCAGCAGCCAAGAGAGTCCCGGGGAGCTGTTTTTT. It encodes CASSQESPGELFF.

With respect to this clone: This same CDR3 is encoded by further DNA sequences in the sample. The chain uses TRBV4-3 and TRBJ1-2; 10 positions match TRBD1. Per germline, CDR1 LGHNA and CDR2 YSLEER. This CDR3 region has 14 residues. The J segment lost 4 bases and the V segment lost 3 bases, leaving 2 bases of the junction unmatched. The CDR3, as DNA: TGCGCCAGCAGCCACCGGGACAGGGGCTATGGCTACACCTTC. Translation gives CASSHRDRGYGYTF.